This entry is about one T cell receptor beta chain. Antigen: not known. The entry originates in a study of T cell responses to AZD1222 COVID-19 vaccine. Study-wide points: The sample set comprised mostly white British donors with more females, and clonal diversity was possibly underestimated. Vaccine-associated CD4 TCRs spanned spike, dominant at 160-218 and 743-854.

Using immunoSEQ multiplex PCR, the repertoire was profiled, and TCRdb retains in-frame clones only, with some absent. The table lists around 60,000 clones, around 80% of them singletons. This CDR3 comprises 16 residues. Germline CDR1 and CDR2: LGHNA and YSLEER. V shed 0 bases and J 5 bases; nucleotides not matched to a gene: 5. The clonotype comes from an adult who received the AZD1222 COVID-19 vaccine. The chain links TRBV4-3 to TRBJ2-7; TRBD2 agrees at 12 bases. Sample: peripheral blood, taken 28 days after the second AZD1222 dose. DNA of the CDR3: TGCGCCAGCAGCCAAGAGGTGACTAGCGGGAGTAACGAGCAGTACTTC. The encoded protein is CASSQEVTSGSNEQYF.